This T cell receptor (beta chain) was profiled in a study of early T cells in non-severe SARS-CoV-2 infection. Germline-derived CDR1 and CDR2 are DFQATT and SNEGSKA (reference sequence). The CDR3 sequence is 15 residues long. The junction had 5 bases not matched to a gene; V was cut back by 3 bases and J by 4 bases. Each CDR3 protein gets one entry after TCRdb re-called the 5' RACE reads with MiXCR. The sample has tens of thousands of distinct CDR3 sequences; roughly 4% are singletons. J is TRBJ2-6 and V is TRBV20-1; 8 positions match TRBD1. This TCR derives from an adult who was a healthcare worker with PCR-confirmed SARS-CoV-2 infection or an uninfected control (not recorded which). The source material was whole blood. The CDR3 region is CSARQGAPGANVLTF. The CDR3 DNA reads as TGCAGTGCTAGGCAGGGGGCGCCAGGGGCCAACGTCCTGACTTTC.